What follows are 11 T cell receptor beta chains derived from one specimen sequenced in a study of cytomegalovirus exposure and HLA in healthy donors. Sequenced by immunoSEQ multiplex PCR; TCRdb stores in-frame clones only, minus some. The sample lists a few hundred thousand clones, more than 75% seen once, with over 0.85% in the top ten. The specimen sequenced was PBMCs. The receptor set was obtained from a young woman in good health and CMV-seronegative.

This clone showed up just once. For the CDR3, the DNA is TGTGCCAGCGATATAGCGGGGGGGCTGGAGACCCAGTACTTC. Protein: CASDIAGGLETQYF. The chain employs TRBV2 and TRBJ2-5, with 11 bases that match TRBD2. CDR3 length: 14 residues. Germline V gives CDR1 SNHLY, CDR2 FYNNEI. V dropped 8 bases and J dropped 5; count of bases not matched to a gene: 7.

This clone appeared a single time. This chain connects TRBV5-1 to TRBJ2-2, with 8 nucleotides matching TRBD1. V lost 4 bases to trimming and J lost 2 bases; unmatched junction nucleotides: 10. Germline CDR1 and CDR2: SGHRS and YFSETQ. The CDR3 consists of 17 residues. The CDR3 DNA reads TGCGCCAGCAGCCAAGGGACAGGAGTTATTAACACCGGGGAGCTGTTTTTT. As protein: CASSQGTGVINTGELFF.

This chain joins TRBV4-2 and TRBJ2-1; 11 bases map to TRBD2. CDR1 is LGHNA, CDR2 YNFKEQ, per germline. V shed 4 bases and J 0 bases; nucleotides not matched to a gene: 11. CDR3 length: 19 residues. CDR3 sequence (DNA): TGTGCCAGCAGCCCGCGGGGGCTAGCGGGAGGTAGCTCCTACAATGAGCAGTTCTTC. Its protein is CASSPRGLAGGSSYNEQFF.

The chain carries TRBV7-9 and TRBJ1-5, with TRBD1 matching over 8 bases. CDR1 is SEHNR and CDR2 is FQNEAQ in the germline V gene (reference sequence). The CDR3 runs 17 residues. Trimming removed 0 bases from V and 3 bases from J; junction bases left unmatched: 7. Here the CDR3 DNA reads TGTGCCAGCAGCTTAGCCGTTGGGGACAGGTACAATCAGCCCCAGCATTTT. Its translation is CASSLAVGDRYNQPQHF.

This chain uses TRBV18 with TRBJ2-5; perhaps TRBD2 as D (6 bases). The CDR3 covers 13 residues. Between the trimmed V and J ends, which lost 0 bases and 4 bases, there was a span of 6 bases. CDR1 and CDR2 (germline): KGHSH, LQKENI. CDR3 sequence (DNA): TGTGCCAGCTCACCACCGGGAGGAGAGACCCAGTACTTC. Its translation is CASSPPGGETQYF.

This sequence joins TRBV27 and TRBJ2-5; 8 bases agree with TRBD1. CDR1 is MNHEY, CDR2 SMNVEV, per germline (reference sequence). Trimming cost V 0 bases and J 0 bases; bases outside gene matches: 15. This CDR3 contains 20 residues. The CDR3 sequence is CASSLSGVRDLDRDQETQYF. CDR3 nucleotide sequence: TGTGCCAGCAGTTTATCCGGGGTCCGAGACTTGGACAGGGACCAAGAGACCCAGTACTTC.

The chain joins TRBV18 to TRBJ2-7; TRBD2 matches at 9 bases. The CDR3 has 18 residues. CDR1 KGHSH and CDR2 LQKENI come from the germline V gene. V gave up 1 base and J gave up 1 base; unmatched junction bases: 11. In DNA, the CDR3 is TGTGCCAGCTCACCACGTAGACTAGCGGAGGCAGGGTCCTACGAGCAGTACTTC. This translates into CASSPRRLAEAGSYEQYF.

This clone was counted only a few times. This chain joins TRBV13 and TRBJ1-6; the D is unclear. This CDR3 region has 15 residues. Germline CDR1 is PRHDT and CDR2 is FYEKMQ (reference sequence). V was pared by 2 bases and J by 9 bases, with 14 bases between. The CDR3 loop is CASSLRWVAGSPLHF. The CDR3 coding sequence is TGTGCCAGCAGCTTACGATGGGTTGCAGGTTCACCCCTCCACTTT.

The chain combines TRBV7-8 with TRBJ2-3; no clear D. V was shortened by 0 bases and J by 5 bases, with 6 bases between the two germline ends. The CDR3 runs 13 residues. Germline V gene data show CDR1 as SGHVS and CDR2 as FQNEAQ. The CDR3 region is CASSLATVDTQYF. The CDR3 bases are TGTGCCAGCAGCTTAGCTACGGTAGATACGCAGTATTTT.

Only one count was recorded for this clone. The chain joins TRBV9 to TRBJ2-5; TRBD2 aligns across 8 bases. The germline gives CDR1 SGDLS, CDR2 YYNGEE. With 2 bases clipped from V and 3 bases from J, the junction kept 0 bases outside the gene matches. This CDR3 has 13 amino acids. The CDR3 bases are TGTGCCAGCAGCGTGGGACTAGAAGAGACCCAGTACTTC. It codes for CASSVGLEETQYF.

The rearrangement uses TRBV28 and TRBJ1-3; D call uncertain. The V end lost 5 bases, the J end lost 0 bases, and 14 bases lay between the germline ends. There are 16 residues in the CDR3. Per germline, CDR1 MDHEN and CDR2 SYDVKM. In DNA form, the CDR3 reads TGTGCCAGCAGTGTTTTTGGCTCACCCTCTGGAAACACCATATATTTT. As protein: CASSVFGSPSGNTIYF.